This T cell receptor (beta chain) was obtained from a study of T cells in Graves' hyperthyroidism and ophthalmopathy. Study at large: Initial diagnosis, before any treatment, was when peripheral blood was collected. Findings of the study overall: In blood, most of the thyroid clonotypes expanded above 0.001 were also present.

This CDR3 has 16 amino acids. Germline V gives CDR1 MNHEY, CDR2 SVGAGI. In regard to this clonotype: The antigen remains unidentified. The germline gene is not matched at one end of the junction; a read error may be the cause.

RNA transcripts gave rise to amplified TCR beta CDR3 regions. Primed by the HTBI set, a first-round RT-PCR was run on the TCR CDR3. TCRdb re-analysed the multiplex PCR reads in MiXCR, keeping a single row per CDR3 protein. The repertoire holds approximately 490,000 distinct CDR3 sequences, with under 25% as singletons. This receptor was taken from a woman between 65 and 79 years old with Graves' ophthalmopathy. The genes are TRBV6-5 and TRBJ2-2; a possible D gene is TRBD1 (5 bases). The sample consisted of blood. CDR3 protein: CAGSYSPGHNTGELFF. The CDR3 DNA reads TGTGCCGGCAGTTACAGTCCCGGACACAACACCGGGGAGCTGTTTTTT.